This T cell receptor beta chain came from a study of human T cells and chemical hapten exposure. TCRdb fed the RACE reads into MiXCR, producing one record per CDR3 protein. Of 190,000 or so distinct CDR3 sequences in the sample, under 35% were seen once. V lost 5 bases and J lost 3, with 17 bases in between. From germline, CDR1 is MDHEN and CDR2 SYDVKM. The CDR3 loop spans 16 amino acids. Regarding time point: pre-sensitization, week 0. Treatment of the sample: therapeutic diphenylcyclopropenone sensitization with weekly scalp DPC. This material consisted of whole blood, taken in connection with sensitization to the hapten diphenylcyclopropenone (DPC). This TCR came from a woman in her thirties with alopecia areata. Some clones in this sample may be carry-over from other donors' samples. The chain uses TRBV28 and TRBJ1-5; D is uncertain. The CDR3 spells CASSAPPGLDNQPQHF. The CDR3 coding sequence is TGTGCCAGCAGTGCCCCTCCAGGCCTGGACAATCAGCCCCAGCATTTT.